The rows below give T cell receptor beta chains drawn from one sample of a study of cytomegalovirus exposure and HLA in healthy donors. Generated by immunoSEQ multiplex PCR, the TCRdb table keeps only in-frame clones and is missing some. In the table there are approximately 150,000 clones, around 86% of which are singletons. Sequences were obtained from PBMCs. These receptors all stem from a man between 18 and 29 years old in good health and CMV-seropositive. Each CDR3 is given with its conserved first and last residue. D genes are given only for firm matches.

V	J	D	CDR3
TRBV18	TRBJ1-5	-	CASSPRNQPQHF
TRBV27	TRBJ2-1	TRBD2	CASSLIVRRGGFYEQFF
TRBV15	TRBJ1-1	-	CATSRPGRNTEAFF
TRBV28	TRBJ2-7	-	CATGLQYEQYF
TRBV12-2	TRBJ1-2	-	CASRTQGYGYTF
TRBV5-6	TRBJ2-7	-	CASSSANSYEQYF
TRBV20-1	TRBJ2-1	-	CSARDLTVPLF
TRBV14	TRBJ1-2	-	CASSQDNLIFLGAYGYTF
TRBV30	TRBJ1-1	-	CAWSVPDRPWGTEAFF
TRBV5-1	TRBJ2-3	TRBD2	CASSLIGSTSGSTDTQYF
TRBV30	TRBJ1-5	TRBD1	CAWSLIGQGPQPQHF
TRBV18	TRBJ2-3	TRBD2	CASSPGGRASDTQYF
TRBV4-1	TRBJ2-7	-	CASSQRVTSPSEQYF
TRBV5-1	TRBJ2-7	TRBD2	CASRPPGLPLYEQYF
TRBV5-1	TRBJ1-2	TRBD1	CASSGQGALYGYTF
TRBV25-1	TRBJ2-5	-	CASSSPGTYQETQYF
TRBV29-1	TRBJ2-7	TRBD2	CSVTSGTYEQYF
TRBV30	TRBJ1-2	TRBD1	CAWSAGGSYTF
TRBV28	TRBJ2-7	-	CASSRPAVYEQYF
TRBV7-9	TRBJ2-7	TRBD1	CASSSWTGSSYEQYF
TRBV5-6	TRBJ2-7	TRBD2	CASSLVAGGGEQYF
TRBV6-1	TRBJ2-7	-	CASSDLTGAYEQYF
TRBV19	TRBJ1-1	TRBD1	CASTLPGGTENTEAFF
TRBV7-2	TRBJ2-3	TRBD2	CASTSRLAAWSTDTQYF
TRBV2	TRBJ2-3	-	CASSEGRGTSTDTQYF
TRBV5-6	TRBJ2-1	-	CASSLDGGTGPYNEQFF
TRBV27	TRBJ2-1	TRBD2	CASSSPGLALGRTYNEQFF
TRBV6-1	TRBJ1-2	TRBD1	CASSQTWDSFTF
TRBV5-4	TRBJ1-2	-	CASSLVAQGFGYTF
TRBV10-1	TRBJ1-5	-	CASSPVGVNQPQHF
TRBV18	TRBJ2-7	-	CASSPREFSYEQYF
TRBV6-1	TRBJ1-2	-	CATREVTNYGYTF
TRBV2	TRBJ2-5	-	CASGGQGQTQYF
TRBV9	TRBJ1-1	-	CASSVVSGIRTEAFF
TRBV5-6	TRBJ2-7	-	CASSYGGSFVSYEQYF
TRBV25-1	TRBJ1-3	TRBD1	CASSESLPGGRNTIYF
TRBV7-9	TRBJ1-5	TRBD1	CASSLSTGVGQPQHF
TRBV11-3	TRBJ2-5	-	CASSRGTFPQETQYF
TRBV2	TRBJ1-4	TRBD1	CASSSGGTGVNNEKLFF
TRBV21-1	TRBJ1-5	-	CASSQARGGPNQPQHF
TRBV6-1	TRBJ1-6	-	CASTPRAGVGSPLHF
TRBV18	TRBJ2-1	-	CASSPGLGRNEQFF
TRBV18	TRBJ2-7	TRBD2	CASSRPSGGSYEQYF